The T cell receptor (beta chain) described here comes from a study of blood T cells in healthy people across ages. Combining a sample-barcoded 5' primer with a J-beta primer mix, a second PCR ran for roughly 7 to 11 cycles. TCRdb re-derived calls from the 5' RACE reads in MiXCR, one entry per CDR3 protein. The sample includes some 930,000 distinct CDR3 sequences, 25% to 30% of them seen just once. The ends were cut back, 1 base at V and 1 base at J, with 8 bases in the middle. From germline, CDR1 is SGHRS and CDR2 YFSETQ. The CDR3 consists of 14 residues. This clonotype was counted ten times or more. The data also belong to a second study, concerning T cells of mothers and their children.

This rearrangement joins TRBV5-1 to TRBJ1-1; D possibly corresponds to TRBD1 (5 bases). Source material: blood. The receptor's source is a woman in her 40s in good health. Here the CDR3 reads CASSLSGTNTEAFF. The CDR3 bases are TGCGCCAGCAGCTTGAGCGGGACGAACACTGAAGCTTTCTTT.